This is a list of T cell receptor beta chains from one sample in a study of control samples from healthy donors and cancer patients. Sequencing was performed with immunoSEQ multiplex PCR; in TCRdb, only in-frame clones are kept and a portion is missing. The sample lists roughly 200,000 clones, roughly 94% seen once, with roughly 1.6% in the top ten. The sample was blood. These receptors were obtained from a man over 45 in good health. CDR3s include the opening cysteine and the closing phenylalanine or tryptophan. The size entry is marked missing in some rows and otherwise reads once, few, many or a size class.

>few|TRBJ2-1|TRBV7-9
CASSTDNEQFF
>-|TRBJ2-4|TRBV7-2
CASSLDLSLGAKNIQYF
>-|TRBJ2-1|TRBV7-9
CASSSGTGTIEEFF
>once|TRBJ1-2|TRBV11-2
CASSYGGAGDYTF
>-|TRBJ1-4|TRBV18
CASSPTGGEKLFF
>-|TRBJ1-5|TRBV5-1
CASSLVPDQPQHF
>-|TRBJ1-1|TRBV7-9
CASSRRVTGGTEAFF
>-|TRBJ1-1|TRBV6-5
CASSRTGTGGAFF
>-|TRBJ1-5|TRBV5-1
CASRFDPDQPQHF
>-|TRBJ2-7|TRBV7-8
CASSLEVGGYYEQYF
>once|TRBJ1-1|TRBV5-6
CASSLASTGAFF
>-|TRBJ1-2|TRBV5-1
CASSLAPGLGANYGYTF
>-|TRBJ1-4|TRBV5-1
CASSFEPGSGNEKLFF
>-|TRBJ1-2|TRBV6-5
CASTEGGLNYGYTF
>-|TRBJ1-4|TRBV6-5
CASSYAGTATNEKLFF
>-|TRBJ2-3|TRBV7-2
CASSQTGGVDTQYF
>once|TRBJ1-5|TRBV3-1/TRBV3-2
CASSQGRSNQPQHF
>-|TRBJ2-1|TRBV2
CASKTNEQFF
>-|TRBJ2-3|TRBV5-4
CASSYDPTDTQYF
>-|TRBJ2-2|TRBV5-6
CASSLLGTGELFF
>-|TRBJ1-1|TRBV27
CASSPLQGIIGAFF
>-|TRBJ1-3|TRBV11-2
CASSSPGTGVGNTIYF
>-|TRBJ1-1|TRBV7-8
CASSASPRVRNTEAFF
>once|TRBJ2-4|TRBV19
CASAGQGEDIQYF
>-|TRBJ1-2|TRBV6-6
CASSRGGNGYTF
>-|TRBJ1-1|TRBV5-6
CASSSADRVGAFF
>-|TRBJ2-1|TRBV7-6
CASSLGATPQFF
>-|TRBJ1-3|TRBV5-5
CASSLWGASGNTIYF
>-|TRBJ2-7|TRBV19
CASSLNKGLAYEQYF
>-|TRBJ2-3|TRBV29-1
CSARQAGGLDTQYF
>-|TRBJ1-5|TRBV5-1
CASSLDSNQPQHF
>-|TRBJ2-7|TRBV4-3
CASSQESSYEQYF
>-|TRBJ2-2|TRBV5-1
CASSRQGPNTGELFF
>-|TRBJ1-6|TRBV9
CASSVGDRGKPLHF
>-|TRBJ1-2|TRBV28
CATSATGYTF
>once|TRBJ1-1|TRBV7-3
CASSSHQGTEAFF
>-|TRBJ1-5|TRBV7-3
CASSSKGGDNQPQHF
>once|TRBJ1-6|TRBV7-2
CASSSPGQGSNSPLHF
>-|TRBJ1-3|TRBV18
CASSPTRLGFGNTIYF
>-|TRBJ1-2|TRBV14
CASSQDSRGNYGYTF